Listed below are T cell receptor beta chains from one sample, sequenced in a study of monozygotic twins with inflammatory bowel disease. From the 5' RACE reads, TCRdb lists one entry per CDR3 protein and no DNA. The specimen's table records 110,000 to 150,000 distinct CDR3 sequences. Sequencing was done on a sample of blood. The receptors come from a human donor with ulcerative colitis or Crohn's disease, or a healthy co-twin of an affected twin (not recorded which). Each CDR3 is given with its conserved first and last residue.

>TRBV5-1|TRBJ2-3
CASSLVRNTFSTDTQYF
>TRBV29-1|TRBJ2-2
CSVETSGRANTGELFF
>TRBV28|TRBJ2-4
CASSLYRTSGKLAKNIQYF
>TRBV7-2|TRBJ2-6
CASSFQPSGANVLTF
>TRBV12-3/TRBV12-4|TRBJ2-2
CASSPPRPGELFF
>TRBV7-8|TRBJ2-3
CASSPSGRGIDTQYF
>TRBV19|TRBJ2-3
CASSIISGGRDTQYF
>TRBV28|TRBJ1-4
CASTPPGRGYEKLFF
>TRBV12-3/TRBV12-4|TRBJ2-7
CASSLTSGSDEQYF
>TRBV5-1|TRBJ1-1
CASSTGAGTEAFF
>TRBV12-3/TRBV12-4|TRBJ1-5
CASSLAGDQPQHF
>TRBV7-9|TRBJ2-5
CASRSDFETQYF
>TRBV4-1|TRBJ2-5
CASSPRDRAWETQYF
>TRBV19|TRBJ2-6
CASSTWTGGSGANVLTF
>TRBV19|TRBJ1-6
CASSIDQKGRISPLHF
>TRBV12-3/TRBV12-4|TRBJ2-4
CASSLREMAYVNIQYF
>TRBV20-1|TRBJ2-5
CSAPGPFTETQYF
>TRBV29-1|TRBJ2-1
CSAGTTSSYNEQFF
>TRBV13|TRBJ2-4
CASSLGLAKNIQYF
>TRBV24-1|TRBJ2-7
CATSDLDSYEQYF
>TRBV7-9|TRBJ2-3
CASILGQGANTDTQYF
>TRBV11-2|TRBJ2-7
CASSPSMPYEQYF
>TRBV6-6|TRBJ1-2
CASSYSTGGTGYTF
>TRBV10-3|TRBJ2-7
CAASPTRSYEQYF
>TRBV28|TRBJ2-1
CASSLPGTGKHNEQFF
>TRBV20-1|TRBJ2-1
CSARDGIADEQFF
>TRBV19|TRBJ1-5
CASSIWGQGARQPQHF
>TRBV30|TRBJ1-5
CAWSVQGAQGQPQHF